Listed below are T cell receptor beta chains from one sample, sequenced in a study of sequential checkpoint blockade in melanoma. Repertoires were generated with immunoSEQ multiplex PCR, while TCRdb's copy carries only in-frame clones and drops some. The sample carries tens of thousands of clones, roughly 86% recorded once. The sequences come from CD8+ T cells sorted from blood (inferred from file names), collected from a patient given nivolumab and ipilimumab in sequence. The receptor set was obtained from a human donor with melanoma. Both conserved end residues are part of each CDR3. Each record gives: CDR3 protein, CDR3 DNA, clone size, D gene, V gene, J gene. The D gene is left open where the match is weak. For some rows the clone size is stated as once, few or many, or as a class when expanded; others skip it.

CDR3 protein: CASSIGGLSYEQYF; CDR3 DNA: TGTGCCAGTAGTATCGGGGGACTCTCCTACGAGCAGTACTTC; clone size: NA; D gene: NA; V gene: TRBV19; J gene: TRBJ2-7
CDR3 protein: CASSEGLLTDTQYF; CDR3 DNA: TGTGCCAGCAGCGAGGGACTCCTGACAGATACGCAGTATTTT; clone size: NA; D gene: NA; V gene: TRBV7-6; J gene: TRBJ2-3
CDR3 protein: CASGLDYGQGAYEQYF; CDR3 DNA: TGTGCTAGTGGTTTGGACTACGGACAGGGGGCCTACGAGCAGTACTTC; clone size: NA; D gene: TRBD1; V gene: TRBV12-5; J gene: TRBJ2-7
CDR3 protein: CASKETDYGYTF; CDR3 DNA: TGTGCCAGCAAAGAGACAGACTATGGCTACACCTTC; clone size: few; D gene: NA; V gene: TRBV6-4; J gene: TRBJ1-2
CDR3 protein: CASSLSIGREDPNEQFF; CDR3 DNA: TGTGCCAGCAGCTTGAGCATCGGGCGGGAGGATCCCAATGAGCAGTTCTTC; clone size: NA; D gene: TRBD2; V gene: TRBV5-6; J gene: TRBJ2-1
CDR3 protein: CASSLERETYEQYF; CDR3 DNA: TGTGCCAGCAGCTTGGAACGGGAAACCTACGAGCAGTACTTC; clone size: few; D gene: NA; V gene: TRBV5-3; J gene: TRBJ2-7
CDR3 protein: CASSQDRVRYNEQFF; CDR3 DNA: TGTGCCAGCAGCCAGGACAGGGTAAGGTACAATGAGCAGTTCTTC; clone size: NA; D gene: TRBD1; V gene: TRBV6-5; J gene: TRBJ2-1
CDR3 protein: CASSLIAESSYEQYF; CDR3 DNA: TGTGCCAGTAGTTTAATAGCGGAAAGCTCCTACGAGCAGTACTTC; clone size: NA; D gene: NA; V gene: TRBV19; J gene: TRBJ2-7
CDR3 protein: CASSEWTGEELFF; CDR3 DNA: TGTGCCAGCAGTGAATGGACAGGGGAAGAACTGTTTTTT; clone size: NA; D gene: TRBD1; V gene: TRBV2; J gene: TRBJ1-4
CDR3 protein: CASTKEGDQETQYF; CDR3 DNA: TGTGCCAGCACTAAAGAAGGGGACCAAGAGACCCAGTACTTC; clone size: NA; D gene: NA; V gene: TRBV7-8; J gene: TRBJ2-5
CDR3 protein: CASSLPLAATTDTQYF; CDR3 DNA: TGTGCCAGCAGCCTCCCCCTAGCGGCAACTACAGATACGCAGTATTTT; clone size: NA; D gene: TRBD2; V gene: TRBV11-2; J gene: TRBJ2-3
CDR3 protein: CARQGNTEAFF; CDR3 DNA: TGTGCCAGACAGGGTAACACTGAAGCTTTCTTT; clone size: NA; D gene: NA; V gene: TRBV28; J gene: TRBJ1-1
CDR3 protein: CASSSGQVSLLGGSPLHF; CDR3 DNA: TGTGCCAGCAGCTCCGGCCAGGTCTCCCTTCTCGGTGGGTCACCCCTCCACTTT; clone size: few; D gene: NA; V gene: TRBV7-9; J gene: TRBJ1-6
CDR3 protein: CASSPTGAFNQPQHF; CDR3 DNA: TGTGCCAGCAGTCCGACAGGGGCGTTCAATCAGCCCCAGCATTTT; clone size: NA; D gene: TRBD1; V gene: TRBV6-5; J gene: TRBJ1-5
CDR3 protein: CSVTGLSGNTIYF; CDR3 DNA: TGCAGCGTGACGGGACTCTCTGGAAACACCATATATTTT; clone size: NA; D gene: NA; V gene: TRBV29-1; J gene: TRBJ1-3
CDR3 protein: CASSYPTGREQYF; CDR3 DNA: TGTGCCAGCAGTTACCCGACAGGGAGGGAGCAGTACTTC; clone size: once; D gene: NA; V gene: TRBV6-6; J gene: TRBJ2-7
CDR3 protein: CASIRDRVPDTQYF; CDR3 DNA: TGCGCCAGCATCCGGGACAGGGTACCAGATACGCAGTATTTT; clone size: NA; D gene: TRBD1; V gene: TRBV23-1; J gene: TRBJ2-3
CDR3 protein: CASSGGQGRYNEQFF; CDR3 DNA: TGCGCCAGCAGCGGCGGACAGGGGAGATACAATGAGCAGTTCTTC; clone size: NA; D gene: TRBD1; V gene: TRBV5-1; J gene: TRBJ2-1
CDR3 protein: CASSDGESYNEQFF; CDR3 DNA: TGTGCCAGCAGTGACGGGGAGTCTTACAATGAGCAGTTCTTC; clone size: once; D gene: NA; V gene: TRBV6-4; J gene: TRBJ2-1
CDR3 protein: CASSYGSGNTEAFF; CDR3 DNA: TGTGCCAGCAGTTATGGGTCGGGGAACACTGAAGCTTTCTTT; clone size: NA; D gene: NA; V gene: TRBV6-5; J gene: TRBJ1-1
CDR3 protein: CASSSRNTGELFF; CDR3 DNA: TGTGCCAGCAGCTCCAGGAACACCGGGGAGCTGTTTTTT; clone size: once; D gene: NA; V gene: TRBV7-7; J gene: TRBJ2-2
CDR3 protein: CASSPGSGTDTQYF; CDR3 DNA: TGCGCCAGCAGCCCCGGGTCCGGCACAGATACGCAGTATTTT; clone size: NA; D gene: NA; V gene: TRBV5-1; J gene: TRBJ2-3
CDR3 protein: CASSPAAGEYGYTF; CDR3 DNA: TGCGCCAGCAGCCCAGCGGCAGGGGAGTATGGCTACACCTTC; clone size: NA; D gene: NA; V gene: TRBV4-1; J gene: TRBJ1-2
CDR3 protein: CASSPWTSAPYEQYF; CDR3 DNA: TGTGCCAGCAGCCCCTGGACTTCCGCCCCCTACGAGCAGTACTTC; clone size: NA; D gene: NA; V gene: TRBV27; J gene: TRBJ2-7
CDR3 protein: CASHRPPGEQYF; CDR3 DNA: TGTGCCAGCCATCGCCCCCCGGGAGAGCAGTACTTC; clone size: NA; D gene: NA; V gene: TRBV19; J gene: TRBJ2-7
CDR3 protein: CASSISAGNWYEQYF; CDR3 DNA: TGTGCCAGTAGTATTTCGGCAGGGAATTGGTACGAGCAGTACTTC; clone size: NA; D gene: NA; V gene: TRBV19; J gene: TRBJ2-7
CDR3 protein: CASSESPNEQYF; CDR3 DNA: TGTGCCAGCAGTGAAAGCCCTAACGAGCAGTACTTC; clone size: NA; D gene: NA; V gene: TRBV2; J gene: TRBJ2-7
CDR3 protein: CASSFGGESYEQYF; CDR3 DNA: TGTGCCAGCAGCTTCGGGGGGGAGTCCTACGAGCAGTACTTC; clone size: NA; D gene: TRBD2; V gene: TRBV13; J gene: TRBJ2-7
CDR3 protein: CATSRVQDPGELFF; CDR3 DNA: TGTGCCACCAGCAGAGTGCAGGATCCCGGGGAGCTGTTTTTT; clone size: NA; D gene: NA; V gene: TRBV15; J gene: TRBJ2-2
CDR3 protein: CASSQDSTQFWNTGELFF; CDR3 DNA: TGCGCCAGCAGCCAAGATTCGACTCAATTTTGGAACACCGGGGAGCTGTTTTTT; clone size: few; D gene: NA; V gene: TRBV4-1; J gene: TRBJ2-2
CDR3 protein: CASSDSGGADTQYF; CDR3 DNA: TGTGCCAGCAGTGACTCAGGGGGCGCAGATACGCAGTATTTT; clone size: few; D gene: TRBD1; V gene: TRBV6-4; J gene: TRBJ2-3
CDR3 protein: CASSLEVQGAYEQYF; CDR3 DNA: TGTGCCAGCAGCTTAGAAGTACAGGGGGCCTACGAGCAGTACTTC; clone size: NA; D gene: TRBD1; V gene: TRBV7-6; J gene: TRBJ2-7
CDR3 protein: CASSDSPHPGSGWNEQFF; CDR3 DNA: TGTGCCAGCAGTGACTCGCCGCATCCGGGGTCGGGGTGGAATGAGCAGTTCTTC; clone size: NA; D gene: NA; V gene: TRBV6-4; J gene: TRBJ2-1
CDR3 protein: CSVVGGAVYGYTF; CDR3 DNA: TGCAGCGTTGTAGGTGGGGCGGTCTATGGCTACACCTTC; clone size: NA; D gene: NA; V gene: TRBV29-1; J gene: TRBJ1-2